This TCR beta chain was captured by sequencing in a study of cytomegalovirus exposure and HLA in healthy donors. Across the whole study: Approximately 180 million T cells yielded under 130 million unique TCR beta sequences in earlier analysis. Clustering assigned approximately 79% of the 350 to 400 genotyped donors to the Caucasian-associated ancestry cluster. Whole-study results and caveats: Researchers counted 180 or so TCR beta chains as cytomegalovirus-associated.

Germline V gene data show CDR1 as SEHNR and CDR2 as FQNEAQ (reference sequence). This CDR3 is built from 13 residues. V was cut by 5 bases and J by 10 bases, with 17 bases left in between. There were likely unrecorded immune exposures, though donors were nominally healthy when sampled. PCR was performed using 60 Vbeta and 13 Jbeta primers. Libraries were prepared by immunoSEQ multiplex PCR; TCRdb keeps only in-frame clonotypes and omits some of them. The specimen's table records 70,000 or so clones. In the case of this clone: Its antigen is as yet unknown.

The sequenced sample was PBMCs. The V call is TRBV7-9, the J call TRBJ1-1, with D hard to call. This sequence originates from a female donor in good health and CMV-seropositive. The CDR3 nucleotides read TGTGCCAGCAGCGTAACACGGGAGGTAGGAGCTTTCTTT. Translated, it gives CASSVTREVGAFF.